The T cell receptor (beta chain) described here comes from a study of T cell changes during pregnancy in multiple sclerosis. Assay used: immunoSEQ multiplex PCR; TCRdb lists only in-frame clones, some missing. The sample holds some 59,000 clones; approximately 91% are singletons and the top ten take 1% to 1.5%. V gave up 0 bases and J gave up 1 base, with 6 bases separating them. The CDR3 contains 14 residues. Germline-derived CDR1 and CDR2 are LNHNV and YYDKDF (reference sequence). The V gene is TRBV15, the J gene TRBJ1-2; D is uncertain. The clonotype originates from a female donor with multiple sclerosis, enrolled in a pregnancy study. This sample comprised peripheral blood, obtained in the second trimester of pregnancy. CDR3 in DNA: TGTGCCACCAGCAGAGAGTCAGTTAACTATGGCTACACCTTC. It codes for CATSRESVNYGYTF.